This TCR beta chain was captured by sequencing in a study of TIL therapy for anti-PD-1-resistant metastatic lung cancer. Overall study: Half of patients were current or former smokers. Study outcomes and limitations: Many TIL product clones were absent from baseline tumor, suggesting clonal contraction. TIL cultures after expansion showed higher clonality and lower diversity than baseline tumor (median around 5.9% vs 31%).

The immunoSEQ assay was v3. The method was immunoSEQ multiplex PCR; TCRdb's version includes in-frame clones alone and lacks a portion of them. The sample records more than 90,000 clones, roughly two thirds being singletons. Time point noted: pre-treatment sample, taken before nivolumab and TIL therapy. The tumor samples were excised metastases, mostly pleural nodules or supraclavicular lymph nodes. Regarding this clone: Its antigen is not known.

CDR3 length: 15 residues. Germline CDR1 reads LGHDT; CDR2 reads YNNKEL (reference sequence). The V gene lost 4 bases and the J gene lost 2 bases, with 12 bases spanning the gap. The chain uses TRBV3-1 (or the pseudogene TRBV3-2) and TRBJ2-1; D unclear. The TCR was taken from a person between 30 and 79 years old with non-small cell lung cancer. This specimen consisted of tumor tissue, obtained at baseline. The CDR3 DNA reads TGTGCCAGCAGCCTTTCCGTGACCCCCTACAATGAGCAGTTCTTC. This encodes CASSLSVTPYNEQFF.